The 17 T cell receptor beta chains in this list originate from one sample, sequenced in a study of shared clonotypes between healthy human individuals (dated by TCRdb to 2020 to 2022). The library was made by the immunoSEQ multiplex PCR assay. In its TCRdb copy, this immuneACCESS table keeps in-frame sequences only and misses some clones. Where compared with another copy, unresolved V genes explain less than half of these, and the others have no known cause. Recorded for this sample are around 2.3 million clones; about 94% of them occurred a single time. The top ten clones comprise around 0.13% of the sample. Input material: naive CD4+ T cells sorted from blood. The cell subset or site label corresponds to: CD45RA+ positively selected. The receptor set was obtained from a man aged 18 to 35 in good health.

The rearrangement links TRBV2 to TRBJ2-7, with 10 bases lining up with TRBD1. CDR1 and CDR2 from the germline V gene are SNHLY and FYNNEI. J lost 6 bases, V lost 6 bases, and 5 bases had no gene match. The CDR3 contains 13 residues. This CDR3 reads CASSATGGGEQYF. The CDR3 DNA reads TGTGCCAGCAGCGCGACAGGGGGCGGCGAGCAGTACTTC. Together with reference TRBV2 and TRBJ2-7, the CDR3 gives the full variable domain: EPEVTQTPSHQVTQMGQEVILRCVPISNHLYFYWYRQILGQKVEFLVSFYNNEISEKSEIFDDQFSVERPDGSNFTLKIRSTKLEDSAMYFCASSATGGGEQYFGPGTRLTVT.

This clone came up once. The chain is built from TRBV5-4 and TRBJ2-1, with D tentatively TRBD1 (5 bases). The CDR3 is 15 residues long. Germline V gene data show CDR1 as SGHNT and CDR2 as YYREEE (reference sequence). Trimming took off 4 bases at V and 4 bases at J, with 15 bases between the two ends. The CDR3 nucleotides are TGTGCCAGCAGCCCCGGGCAGGGAAGATACAATGAGCAGTTCTTC. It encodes CASSPGQGRYNEQFF.

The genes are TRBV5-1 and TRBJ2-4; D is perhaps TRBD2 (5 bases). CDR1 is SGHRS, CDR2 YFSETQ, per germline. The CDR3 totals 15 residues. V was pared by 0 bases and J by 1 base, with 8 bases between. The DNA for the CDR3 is TGCGCCAGCAGCTTGGAAGCTAGCGCCAAAAACATTCAGTACTTC. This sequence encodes CASSLEASAKNIQYF.

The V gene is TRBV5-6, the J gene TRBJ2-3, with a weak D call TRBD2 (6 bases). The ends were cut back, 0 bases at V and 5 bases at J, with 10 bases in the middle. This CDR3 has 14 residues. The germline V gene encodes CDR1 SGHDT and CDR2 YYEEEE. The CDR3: CASSLGREGDTQYF. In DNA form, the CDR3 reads TGTGCCAGCAGCTTGGGGCGGGAAGGAGATACGCAGTATTTT.

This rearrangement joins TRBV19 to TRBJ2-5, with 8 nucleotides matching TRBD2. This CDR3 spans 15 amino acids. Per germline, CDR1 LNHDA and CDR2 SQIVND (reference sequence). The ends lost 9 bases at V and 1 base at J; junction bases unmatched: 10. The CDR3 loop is CASKMGLGLQETQYF. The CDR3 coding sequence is TGTGCCAGCAAAATGGGACTAGGGCTCCAAGAGACCCAGTACTTC.

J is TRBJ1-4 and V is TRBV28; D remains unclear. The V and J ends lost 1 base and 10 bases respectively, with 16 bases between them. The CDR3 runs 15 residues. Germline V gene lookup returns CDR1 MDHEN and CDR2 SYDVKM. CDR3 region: CASSLSDRINRKLFF. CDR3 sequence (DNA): TGTGCCAGCAGTTTATCCGATAGGATTAATAGAAAACTGTTTTTT.

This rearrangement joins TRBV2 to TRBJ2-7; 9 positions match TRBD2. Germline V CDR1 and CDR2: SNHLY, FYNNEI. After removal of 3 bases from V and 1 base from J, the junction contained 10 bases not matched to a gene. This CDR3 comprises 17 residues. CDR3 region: CASSDGAGGPISYEQYF. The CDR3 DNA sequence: TGTGCCAGCAGTGACGGGGCGGGAGGGCCAATATCCTACGAGCAGTACTTC.

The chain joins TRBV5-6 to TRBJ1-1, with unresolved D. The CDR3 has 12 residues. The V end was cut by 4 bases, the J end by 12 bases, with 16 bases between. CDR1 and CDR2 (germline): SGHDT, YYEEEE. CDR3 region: CASSQIPGLTFF. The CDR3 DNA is TGTGCCAGCAGCCAGATACCGGGATTAACTTTCTTT.

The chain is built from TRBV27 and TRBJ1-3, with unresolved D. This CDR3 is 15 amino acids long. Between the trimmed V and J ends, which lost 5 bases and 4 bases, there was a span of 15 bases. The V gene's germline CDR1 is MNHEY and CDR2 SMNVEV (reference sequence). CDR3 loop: CASSPTMEAGNTIYF. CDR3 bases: TGTGCCAGCAGTCCCACGATGGAAGCCGGAAACACCATATATTTT.

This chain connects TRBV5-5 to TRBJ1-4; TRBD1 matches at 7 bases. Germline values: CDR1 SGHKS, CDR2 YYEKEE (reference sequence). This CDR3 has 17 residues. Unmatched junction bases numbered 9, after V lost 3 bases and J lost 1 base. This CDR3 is CASSSNPRQGTNEKLFF. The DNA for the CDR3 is TGTGCCAGCAGCTCCAACCCTCGACAGGGAACTAATGAAAAACTGTTTTTT.

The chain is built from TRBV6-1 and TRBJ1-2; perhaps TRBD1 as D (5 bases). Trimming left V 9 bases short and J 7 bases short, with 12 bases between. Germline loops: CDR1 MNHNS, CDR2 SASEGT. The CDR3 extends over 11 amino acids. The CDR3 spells CASRNGAGYTF. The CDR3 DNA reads TGTGCCAGTAGAAATGGGGCTGGCTACACCTTC.

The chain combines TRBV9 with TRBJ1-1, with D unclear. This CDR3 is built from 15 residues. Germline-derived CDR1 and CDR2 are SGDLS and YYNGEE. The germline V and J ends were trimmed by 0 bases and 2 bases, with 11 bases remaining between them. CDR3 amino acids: CASSVGPGGNTEAFF. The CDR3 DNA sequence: TGTGCCAGCAGCGTAGGTCCCGGTGGAAACACTGAAGCTTTCTTT. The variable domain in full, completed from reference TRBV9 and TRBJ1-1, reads DSGVTQTPKHLITATGQRVTLRCSPRSGDLSVYWYQQSLDQGLQFLIQYYNGEERAKGNILERFSAQQFPDLHSELNLSSLELGDSALYFCASSVGPGGNTEAFFGQGTRLTVV.

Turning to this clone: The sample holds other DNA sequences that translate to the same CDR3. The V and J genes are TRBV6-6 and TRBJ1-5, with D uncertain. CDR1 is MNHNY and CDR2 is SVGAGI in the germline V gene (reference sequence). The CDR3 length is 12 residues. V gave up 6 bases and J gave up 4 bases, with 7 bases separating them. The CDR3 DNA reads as TGTGCCAGCAGCCAATCGAATCAGCCCCAGCATTTT. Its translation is CASSQSNQPQHF.

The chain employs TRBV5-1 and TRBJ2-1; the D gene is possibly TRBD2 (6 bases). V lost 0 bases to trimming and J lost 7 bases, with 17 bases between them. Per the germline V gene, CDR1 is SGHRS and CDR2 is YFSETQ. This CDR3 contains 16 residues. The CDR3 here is CASSLAPGDGPNEQFF. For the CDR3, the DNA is TGCGCCAGCAGCTTGGCCCCGGGGGACGGGCCGAATGAGCAGTTCTTC.

CDR3 region: CASSWGVGNQPQHF. The DNA for the CDR3 is TGTGCCAGCAGTTGGGGGGTTGGCAATCAGCCCCAGCATTTT. The rearrangement uses TRBV28 and TRBJ1-5, with D possibly TRBD1 on 5 matching bases. There are 14 residues in the CDR3. V lost 4 bases to trimming and J lost 2 bases, with 9 bases between them. In germline, CDR1 is MDHEN, CDR2 SYDVKM.

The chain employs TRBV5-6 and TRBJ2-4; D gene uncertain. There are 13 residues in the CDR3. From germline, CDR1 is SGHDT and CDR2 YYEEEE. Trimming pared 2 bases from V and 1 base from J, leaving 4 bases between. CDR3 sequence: CASSFSAKNIQYF. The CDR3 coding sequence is TGTGCCAGCAGCTTTTCCGCCAAAAACATTCAGTACTTC.

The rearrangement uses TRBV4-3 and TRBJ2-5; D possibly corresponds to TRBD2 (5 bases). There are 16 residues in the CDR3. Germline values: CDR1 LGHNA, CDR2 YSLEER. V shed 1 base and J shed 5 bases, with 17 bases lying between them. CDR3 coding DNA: TGCGCCAGCAGCCAAGGGACCTCCGGGGTCGGGGAGACCCAGTACTTC. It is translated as CASSQGTSGVGETQYF.